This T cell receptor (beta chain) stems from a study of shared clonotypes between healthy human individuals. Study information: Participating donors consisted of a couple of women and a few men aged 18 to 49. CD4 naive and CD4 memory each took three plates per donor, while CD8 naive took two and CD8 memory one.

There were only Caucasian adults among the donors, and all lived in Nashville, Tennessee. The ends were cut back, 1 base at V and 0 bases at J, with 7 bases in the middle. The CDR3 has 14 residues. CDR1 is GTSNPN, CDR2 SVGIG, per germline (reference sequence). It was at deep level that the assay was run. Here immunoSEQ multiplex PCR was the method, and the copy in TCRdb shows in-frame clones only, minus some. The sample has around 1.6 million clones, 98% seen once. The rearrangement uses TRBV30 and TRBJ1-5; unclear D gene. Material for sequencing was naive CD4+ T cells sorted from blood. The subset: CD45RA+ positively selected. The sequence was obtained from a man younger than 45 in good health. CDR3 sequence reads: CAWSEPGSNQPQHF. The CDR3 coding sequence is TGTGCCTGGAGTGAACCGGGTAGCAATCAGCCCCAGCATTTT.